Following are 14 T cell receptor beta chains from one sample sequenced in a study of blood T cell repertoires in COVID-19. Clones were sequenced by immunoSEQ multiplex PCR, and TCRdb holds only the in-frame ones, with some missing. The sample shows over 100,000 clones, nearly 70% of them seen only once. Sequenced material: peripheral blood. Receptors originate from a woman in her seventies with acute or convalescent COVID-19.

Only one count was recorded for this clone. The chain joins TRBV6-5 to TRBJ2-3; 14 bases fit TRBD2. CDR1 is MNHEY and CDR2 is SVGAGI in the germline V gene. V lost 5 bases and J lost 6; bases outside the gene matches: 4. The CDR3 covers 15 residues. In nucleotides, the CDR3 is TGTGCCAGCAGTCCGCGACTAGCGGGGGGGGATACGCAGTATTTT. It codes for CASSPRLAGGDTQYF.

The V gene is TRBV15, the J gene TRBJ1-4; a weak D match, TRBD1 (6 bases). Germline CDR1 and CDR2: LNHNV and YYDKDF (reference sequence). This CDR3 is built from 15 residues. V dropped 0 bases and J dropped 7 bases, with 12 bases sitting between them. The CDR3 DNA reads TGTGCCACCAGCAGAGATGTGACAGGAACTGAAAAACTGTTTTTT. It specifies CATSRDVTGTEKLFF.

The rearrangement uses TRBV5-6 and TRBJ1-6; D is unresolved. The CDR3 sequence is 12 residues long. V was trimmed by 2 bases and J by 10 bases, leaving 7 bases between them. CDR1 is SGHDT and CDR2 is YYEEEE in the germline V gene. CDR3: CASSFLQSPLHF. The DNA for the CDR3 is TGTGCCAGCAGCTTCTTACAGTCACCCCTCCACTTT.

The chain joins TRBV7-2 to TRBJ2-7; D call uncertain. The CDR3 is made up of 11 amino acids. Germline CDR1 is SGHTA and CDR2 is FQGNSA. V lost 5 bases to trimming and J lost 0 bases, with 2 bases between them. Written as DNA, the CDR3 is TGTGCCAGCAGCCACTCCTACGAGCAGTACTTC. Amino acids: CASSHSYEQYF.

The chain couples TRBV20-1 to TRBJ2-7; TRBD1 matches 12 bases. This CDR3 comprises 15 residues. Trimming removed 3 bases from V and 7 bases from J; junction bases left unmatched: 10. From germline, CDR1 is DFQATT and CDR2 SNEGSKA (reference sequence). CDR3 amino acids: CSASSEGQGAREQYF. The CDR3 region has the DNA TGCAGTGCTAGTTCGGAGGGACAGGGGGCGCGAGAGCAGTACTTC.

This chain connects TRBV27 to TRBJ1-5, with 7 bases lining up with TRBD1. The CDR3 loop spans 13 amino acids. Per the germline V gene, CDR1 is MNHEY and CDR2 is SMNVEV (reference sequence). V was clipped by 4 bases and J by 6 bases; unmatched bases: 3. CDR3 nucleotides: TGTGCCAGCAGTTGGGGGGACAGTCAGCCCCAGCATTTT. This codes for CASSWGDSQPQHF.

In this sample, this clone turned up once. The CDR3 sequence is CASSRPLAGLVEQYF. Here the CDR3 DNA reads TGTGCCAGCAGCCGCCCCCTGGCAGGGTTGGTCGAGCAGTACTTC. J is TRBJ2-7 and V is TRBV13; D perhaps matches TRBD1 (5 bases). This CDR3 comprises 15 residues. CDR1 and CDR2 (germline): PRHDT, FYEKMQ (reference sequence). The ends were cut back, 5 bases at V and 6 bases at J, with 20 bases in the middle.

This sequence joins TRBV3-1 (or the pseudogene TRBV3-2) and TRBJ1-2, with a weak D call TRBD1 (5 bases). Germline assignment: CDR1 LGHDT and CDR2 YNNKEL (reference sequence). V gave up 4 bases and J gave up 8 bases, with 11 bases separating them. This CDR3 contains 12 residues. The CDR3 sequence is CASSPGLGGYTF. DNA of the CDR3: TGTGCCAGCAGCCCAGGGTTGGGAGGCTACACCTTC.

J is TRBJ2-2 and V is TRBV21-1; TRBD2 was called by the table and not checked on the DNA. TRBV21-1 is marked as a pseudogene. This CDR3 region has 17 residues. The CDR3 sequence is CASSNVRRGINTGELFF. CDR3 coding DNA: TGTGCCAGCAGCAATGTGAGGCGGGGCATAAACACCGGGGAGCTGTTTTTT.

This clone was found a few times. The chain has TRBV19 and TRBJ2-7; D gene unclear. Trimming took 4 bases from V and 5 from J, leaving 15 bases between them. Germline V gene data show CDR1 as LNHDA and CDR2 as SQIVND (reference sequence). This CDR3 region has 14 residues. The CDR3, as DNA: TGTGCCAGTAGTAGCCCGCGCAGGTTAGACGAGCAGTACTTC. Translated: CASSSPRRLDEQYF.

The chain couples TRBV5-1 to TRBJ1-6, with a weak D call TRBD1 (6 bases). CDR1 SGHRS and CDR2 YFSETQ come from the germline V gene. This CDR3 contains 15 residues. Trimming took 0 bases from V and 7 from J, leaving 11 bases between them. CDR3 region: CASSLVAGANSPLHF. Here the CDR3 DNA reads TGCGCCAGCAGCTTGGTTGCAGGGGCCAATTCACCCCTCCACTTT.

This sequence joins TRBV5-1 and TRBJ2-1; tentative D call: TRBD2 (5 bases). The V gene lost 5 bases and the J gene lost 7 bases, with 16 bases spanning the gap. Per the germline V gene, CDR1 is SGHRS and CDR2 is YFSETQ. CDR3 size: 14 residues. CDR3 bases: TGCGCCAGCAGAGCGGTCAGACAAATAAATGAGCAGTTCTTC. This sequence encodes CASRAVRQINEQFF.

The gene calls are TRBV5-1 and TRBJ2-1, with 8 bases lining up with TRBD1. The V gene end was trimmed by 2 bases and the J gene end by 0 bases; junction bases not matched to a gene: 4. Germline CDR1 reads SGHRS; CDR2 reads YFSETQ. CDR3 length: 16 residues. The CDR3 reads CASSLQGGNSYNEQFF. As DNA, the CDR3 is TGCGCCAGCAGCTTACAGGGGGGAAACTCCTACAATGAGCAGTTCTTC.

A few counts support this clone. This rearrangement joins TRBV5-6 to TRBJ2-5; TRBD2 matches at 10 bases. CDR1 SGHDT and CDR2 YYEEEE come from the germline V gene. The trim removed 0 bases at V and 2 bases at J, leaving 4 bases unmatched. The CDR3 sequence is 16 residues long. The CDR3 loop reads CASSLGSGRGQETQYF. For the CDR3, the DNA is TGTGCCAGCAGCTTGGGAAGCGGGAGGGGGCAAGAGACCCAGTACTTC. The full variable domain, rest sourced from reference TRBV5-6 and TRBJ2-5, is DAGVTQSPTHLIKTRGQQVTLRCSPKSGHDTVSWYQQALGQGPQFIFQYYEEEERQRGNFPDRFSGHQFPNYSSELNVNALLLGDSALYLCASSLGSGRGQETQYFGPGTRLLVL.